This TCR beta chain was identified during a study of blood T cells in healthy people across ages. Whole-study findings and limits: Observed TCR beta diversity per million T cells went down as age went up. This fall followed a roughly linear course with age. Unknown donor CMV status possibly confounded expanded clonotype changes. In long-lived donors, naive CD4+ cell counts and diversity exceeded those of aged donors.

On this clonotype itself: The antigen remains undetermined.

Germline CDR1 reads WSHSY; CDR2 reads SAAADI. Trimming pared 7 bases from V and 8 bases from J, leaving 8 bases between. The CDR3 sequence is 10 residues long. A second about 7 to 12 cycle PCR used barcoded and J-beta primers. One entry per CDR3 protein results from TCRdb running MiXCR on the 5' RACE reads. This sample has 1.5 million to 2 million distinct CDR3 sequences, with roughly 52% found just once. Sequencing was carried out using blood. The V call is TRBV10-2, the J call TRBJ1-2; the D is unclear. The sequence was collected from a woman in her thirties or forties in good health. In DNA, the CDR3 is TGCGCCAGCAAGGACGGGGGCTACACCTTC. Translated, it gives CASKDGGYTF.